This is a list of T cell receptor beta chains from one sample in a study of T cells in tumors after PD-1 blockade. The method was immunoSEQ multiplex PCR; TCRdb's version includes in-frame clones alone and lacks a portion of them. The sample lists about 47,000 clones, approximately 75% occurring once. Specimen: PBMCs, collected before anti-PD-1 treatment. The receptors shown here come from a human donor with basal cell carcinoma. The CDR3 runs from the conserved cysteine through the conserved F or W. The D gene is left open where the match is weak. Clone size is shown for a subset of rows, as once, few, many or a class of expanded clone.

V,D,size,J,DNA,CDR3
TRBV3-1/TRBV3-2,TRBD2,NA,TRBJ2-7,TGTGCCAGCAGCCAAGGCGGGGGGGCGGTTCAGTACTTC,CASSQGGGAVQYF
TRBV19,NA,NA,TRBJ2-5,TGTGCCAGTAGTCCAGGGGGGGGATTGTACCAAGAGACCCAGTACTTC,CASSPGGGLYQETQYF
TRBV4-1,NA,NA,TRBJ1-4,TGCGCCAGCAGCCAAGAAGGGACACGGACTAATGAAAAACTGTTTTTT,CASSQEGTRTNEKLFF
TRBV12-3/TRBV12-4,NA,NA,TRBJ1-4,TGTGCCAGCAGTTTAGCAGGTTCGGGAAAACTGTTTTTT,CASSLAGSGKLFF
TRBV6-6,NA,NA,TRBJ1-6,TGTGCCAGCAGTAACCACTTTCAAGAAGGGTATTCACCCCTCCACTTT,CASSNHFQEGYSPLHF
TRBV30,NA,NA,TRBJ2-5,TGTGCCTGGGGTCAAACAGGTCAAGAGACCCAGTACTTC,CAWGQTGQETQYF
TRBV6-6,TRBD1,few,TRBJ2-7,TGTGCCAGCAGGGGACAGGTCATGTACGAGCAGTACTTC,CASRGQVMYEQYF
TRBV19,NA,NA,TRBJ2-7,TGTGCCAGTACCCCCCGGTCGTGGGCTCAAAGCTCCTACGAGCAGTACTTC,CASTPRSWAQSSYEQYF
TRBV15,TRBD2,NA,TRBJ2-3,TGTGCCACCAGCAGAGATCCGGCCAGGACTAGCAGCACAGATACGCAGTATTTT,CATSRDPARTSSTDTQYF
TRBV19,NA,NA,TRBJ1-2,TGTGCCAGTAAACCCGGGAGGGACCCCTCCGGCTACACCTTC,CASKPGRDPSGYTF
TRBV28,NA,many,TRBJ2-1,TGTGCCAGCAGTTTTGGGGCGGGACCCTACAATGAGCAGTTCTTC,CASSFGAGPYNEQFF
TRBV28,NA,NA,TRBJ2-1,TGTGCCAGCAGTCGAGGAGGGGCCCGAACGAGCTCCTACAATGAGCAGTTCTTC,CASSRGGARTSSYNEQFF
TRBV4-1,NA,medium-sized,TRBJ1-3,TGCGCCAGCAGCCACCTATTACGGGGCCTTGAGTCTGGAAACACCATATATTTT,CASSHLLRGLESGNTIYF
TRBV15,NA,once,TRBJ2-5,TGTGCCACCAGCAGAGTGAGGGAGACCCAGTACTTC,CATSRVRETQYF
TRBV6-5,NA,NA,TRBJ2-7,TGTGCCAGCAGTTACTACCAGGGTAACGAGCAGTACTTC,CASSYYQGNEQYF
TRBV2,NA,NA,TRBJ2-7,TGTGCCAGCCAACGCGCGGGTGGCCCCTACGAGCAGTACTTC,CASQRAGGPYEQYF
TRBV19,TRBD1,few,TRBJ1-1,TGTGCCAGTAGCAAACAGGGGTTTCACACTGAAGCTTTCTTT,CASSKQGFHTEAFF
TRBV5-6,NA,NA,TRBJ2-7,TGTGCCAGCACCCACCAACAAACCAACTCCTACGAGCAGTACTTC,CASTHQQTNSYEQYF
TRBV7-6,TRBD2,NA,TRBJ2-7,TGTGCCAGCAGCCTCGGGACTAGCGGGAACGCCTACGAGCAGTACTTC,CASSLGTSGNAYEQYF
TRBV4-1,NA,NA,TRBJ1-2,TGCGCCAGCAGCCCATCGGACAGCGGGCGGGAGAGCTACACCTTC,CASSPSDSGRESYTF
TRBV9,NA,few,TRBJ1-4,TGTGCCAGCAGCGTAGGGGCAGGAAGTAATGAAAAACTGTTTTTT,CASSVGAGSNEKLFF
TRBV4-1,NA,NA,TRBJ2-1,TGCGCCAGCAGCCAATCAAGCCGGATCAAAATTGAGCAGTTCTTC,CASSQSSRIKIEQFF
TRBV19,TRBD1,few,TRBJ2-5,TGTGCCAGTAGTAAGGGGGCTAGGAGGCAAGAGACCCAGTACTTC,CASSKGARRQETQYF
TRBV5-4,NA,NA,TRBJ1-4,TGTGCCAGCAGCCCGACGGCAGGATATAATGAAAAACTGTTTTTT,CASSPTAGYNEKLFF
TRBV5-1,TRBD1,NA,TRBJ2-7,TGCGCCAGCAGCCCTTCCGGACAGGGTTACGAGCAGTACTTC,CASSPSGQGYEQYF
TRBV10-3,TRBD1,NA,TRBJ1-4,TGTGCCATCAGTGAGGGGACAGGGTTTGCTAATGAAAAACTGTTTTTT,CAISEGTGFANEKLFF
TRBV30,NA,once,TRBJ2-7,TGTGCCTGGAGCAGGGAGCCCTACGAGCAGTACTTC,CAWSREPYEQYF
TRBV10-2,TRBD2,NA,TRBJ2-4,TGCGCCAGCAGTGACTTGGCTGGAGGCGGGGGGGGCGGACACATTCAGTACTTC,CASSDLAGGGGGGHIQYF
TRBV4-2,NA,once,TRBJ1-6,TGTGCCAGCAGCCCCACAAGAGGGATGGGACCCCTCCACTTT,CASSPTRGMGPLHF
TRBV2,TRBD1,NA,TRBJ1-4,TGTGCCACGGGTCCGGGACAGACGAATGAAAAACTGTTTTTT,CATGPGQTNEKLFF
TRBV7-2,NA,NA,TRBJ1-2,TGTGCCAGCAGCTTAGCCCCAGGAGCTAACTATGGCTACACCTTC,CASSLAPGANYGYTF
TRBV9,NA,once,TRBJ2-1,TGTGCCAGCAGCCTGAACAAACAAAGACAGGCCCGCTCCTACAATGAGCAGTTCTTC,CASSLNKQRQARSYNEQFF
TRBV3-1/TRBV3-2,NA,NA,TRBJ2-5,TGTGCCAGCAGCCAAAATACCCTGGAGACCCAGTACTTC,CASSQNTLETQYF
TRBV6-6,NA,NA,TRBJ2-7,TGTGCCAGCAGGGGAGGTCCGTACGAGCAGTACTTC,CASRGGPYEQYF
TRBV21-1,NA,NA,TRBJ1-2,TGTGCCAGCAGCAAAAACCGGGCCCACCAGGGACAGGCGGAGGGCTACACCTTC,CASSKNRAHQGQAEGYTF
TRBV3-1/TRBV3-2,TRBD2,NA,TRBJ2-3,TGTGCCAGCAGCCGAGGACTAGCGGGAGAGACAGATACGCAGTATTTT,CASSRGLAGETDTQYF
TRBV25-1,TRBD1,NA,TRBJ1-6,TGTGCCAGCAGGACAGGGGTGTATTCACCCCTCCACTTT,CASRTGVYSPLHF
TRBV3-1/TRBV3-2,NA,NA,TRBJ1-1,TGTGCCAGCAGCCAAATCCCACAGGGGAACACTGAAGCTTTCTTT,CASSQIPQGNTEAFF
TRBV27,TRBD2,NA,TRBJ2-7,TGTGCCAGCAGATCCTCGGCGGGGGGTTACGAGCAGTACTTC,CASRSSAGGYEQYF
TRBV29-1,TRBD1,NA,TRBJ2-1,TGCAGCGTTGAGTGCCGGGACAGGGCCTACAATGAGCAGTTCTTC,CSVECRDRAYNEQFF
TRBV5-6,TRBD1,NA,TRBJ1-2,TGTGCCAGCAGCCGGACAGGGGTATCTGGGTATGGCTACACCTTC,CASSRTGVSGYGYTF
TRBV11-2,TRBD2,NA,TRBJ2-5,TGTGCCAGCAGCTTAGATCCAAGGACTAGCGGGCCCAGAGAGACCCAGTACTTC,CASSLDPRTSGPRETQYF
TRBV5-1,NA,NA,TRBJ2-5,TGCGCCAGCAGCTTGTCCCAAGGCCTTGGAGAGACCCAGTACTTC,CASSLSQGLGETQYF
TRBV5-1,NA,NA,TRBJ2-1,TGCGCCAGCAAGGTGGGGGATATGATCAATGAGCAGTTCTTC,CASKVGDMINEQFF
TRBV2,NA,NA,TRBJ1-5,TGTGCCAGCAGTGATCTTGGGGGGAATAATCAGCCCCAGCATTTT,CASSDLGGNNQPQHF
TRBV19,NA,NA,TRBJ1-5,TGTGCCAGTACGCAGGCGGCCTCTCAGCCCCAGCATTTT,CASTQAASQPQHF
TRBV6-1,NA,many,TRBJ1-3,TGTGCCAGCAGTGAAGCGCACAAGACACTGGGAGGTGGAAACACCATATATTTT,CASSEAHKTLGGGNTIYF
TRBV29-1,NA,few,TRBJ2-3,TGCAGCGTTGAAGGGCCATCTGTAGAGCTTGGCACAGATACGCAGTATTTT,CSVEGPSVELGTDTQYF
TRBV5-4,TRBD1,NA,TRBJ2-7,TGTGCCAGCAGCCCGTCAGGGGGCAGATCCTACGAGCAGTACTTC,CASSPSGGRSYEQYF
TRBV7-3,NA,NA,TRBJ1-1,TGTGCCAGCAGCCGCGGAGGAGGGATGAACACTGAAGCTTTCTTT,CASSRGGGMNTEAFF
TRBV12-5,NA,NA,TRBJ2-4,TGTGCTAGTGGTCAACCAGGGGGGGCCAAAAACATTCAGTACTTC,CASGQPGGAKNIQYF
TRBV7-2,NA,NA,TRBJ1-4,TGTGCCAGCTGCGTCAGGGCGTTTGCAACTAATGAAAAACTGTTTTTT,CASCVRAFATNEKLFF
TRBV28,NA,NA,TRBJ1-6,TGTGCCAGCAGTTACGGACGGAGCTCCTATAATTCACCCCTCCACTTT,CASSYGRSSYNSPLHF